The 14 T cell receptor beta chains in this list originate from one sample, sequenced in a study of cytomegalovirus exposure and HLA in healthy donors. This PCR relied on a set of 60 Vbeta primers and 13 Jbeta primers. Profiled with immunoSEQ multiplex PCR; TCRdb holds only in-frame clones, not every one. The sample has about 120,000 clones, approximately 80% seen once; the top ten hold 7.5% to 9.5%. What was sequenced was PBMCs. The receptors derive from a man aged 30-40 years in good health and CMV-seropositive.

This rearrangement joins TRBV6-6 to TRBJ1-1, with TRBD1 identical over 7 bases. Germline CDR1 and CDR2: MNHNY and SVGAGI (reference sequence). The CDR3 length is 15 residues. V shed 4 bases, J shed 5 bases, and the junction held 10 bases outside the gene matches. The CDR3 here is CASSSLDRINTEAFF. The CDR3 DNA sequence: TGTGCCAGCAGTTCCCTGGACAGGATCAATACTGAAGCTTTCTTT.

The chain carries TRBV7-3 and TRBJ2-1; D perhaps matches TRBD2 (6 bases). CDR1 and CDR2 from the germline V gene are SGHTA and FQGTGA. CDR3 size: 13 residues. The germline V and J ends were trimmed by 4 bases and 7 bases, with 11 bases remaining between them. The CDR3 DNA is TGTGCCAGCAGCTCGGGTGCGGGGAATGAGCAGTTCTTC. Residues: CASSSGAGNEQFF.

The chain joins TRBV9 to TRBJ2-3; TRBD2 might be the D (7 bases). The V and J ends lost 6 bases and 4 bases respectively, with 15 bases between them. The V gene's germline CDR1 is SGDLS and CDR2 YYNGEE. The CDR3 runs to 14 residues. The DNA for the CDR3 is TGTGCCAGCACGAGGGGGGGTTCATCAGATACGCAGTATTTT. It specifies CASTRGGSSDTQYF.

This clone was detected a few times. The chain employs TRBV6-1 and TRBJ2-5, with 10 positions matching TRBD1. J gave up 0 bases and V 3 bases, and 1 base lay outside the gene matches. CDR3 length: 15 amino acids. Germline V gives CDR1 MNHNS, CDR2 SASEGT. In DNA, the CDR3 is TGTGCCAGCAGTGAGGACAGGGGGTACCAAGAGACCCAGTACTTC. As protein: CASSEDRGYQETQYF.

The CDR3 sequence: CASGLTFRTLLTYEQYF. The CDR3 region has the DNA TGTGCTAGTGGTTTGACCTTTCGGACACTGCTAACCTACGAGCAGTACTTC. V is TRBV12-5 and J is TRBJ2-7, with a weak D call TRBD1 (5 bases). There are 17 residues in the CDR3. The V gene lost 2 bases and the J gene lost 2 bases, with 19 bases spanning the gap. Germline V gene lookup returns CDR1 LGHNT and CDR2 FRNRAP.

The DNA for the CDR3 is TGTGCCAGCAGTAAAAACAGGGGAGCTAACTATGGCTACACCTTC. It translates to CASSKNRGANYGYTF. V gene TRBV6-6 combines with J gene TRBJ1-2; 7 bases are a match to TRBD1. Germline CDR1 and CDR2: MNHNY and SVGAGI (reference sequence). V trimming: 5 bases; J trimming: 0 bases; junction bases outside the gene matches: 6. CDR3 length equals 15 residues.

This clone was observed a handful of times. V usage is TRBV4-1 and J usage is TRBJ1-2; 8 bases are shared with TRBD1. This CDR3 region has 13 residues. CDR1 is MGHRA, CDR2 YSYEKL, per germline. J was trimmed by 4 bases and V by 3 bases; bases with no gene match: 1. CDR3: CASSHDRGYGYTF. The CDR3 DNA follows: TGCGCCAGCAGCCACGACAGGGGCTATGGCTACACCTTC.

Details on this clone: One end of the junction fails to match germline, which may point to a read error. Different DNA sequences within this sample yield the same CDR3. The gene calls are TRBV7-6 and TRBJ2-7; 7 bases map to TRBD2. This CDR3 has 11 residues. CDR1 SGHVS and CDR2 FNYEAQ come from the germline V gene. The CDR3 nucleotides are TGTGCCAGCAGCACCGCGGGGGAGCAGTACTTT. Translation gives CASSTAGEQYF. The whole variable domain, filled in from reference TRBV7-6 and TRBJ2-7, reads GAGVSQSPRYKVTKRGQDVALRCDPISGHVSLYWYRQALGQGPEFLTYFNYEAQQDKSGLPNDRFSAERPEGSISTLTIQRTEQRDSAMYRCASSTAGEQYFGPGTRLTVT.

This rearrangement joins TRBV5-1 to TRBJ2-1; the D gene is possibly TRBD1 (7 bases). Germline V gives CDR1 SGHRS, CDR2 YFSETQ. CDR3 length: 20 residues. V lost 5 bases to trimming and J lost 1 base, with 28 bases between them. In DNA form, the CDR3 reads TGCGCCAGCAGGTTCCGAGACAGGGAAAGAAAGGGGGGTTCCTACAATGAGCAGTTCTTC. Translation: CASRFRDRERKGGSYNEQFF.

The rearrangement joins TRBV18 to TRBJ1-2, with 7 bases aligning to TRBD1. Unmatched junction bases numbered 8, after V lost 6 bases and J lost 4 bases. Germline V gene lookup returns CDR1 KGHSH and CDR2 LQKENI. The CDR3 extends over 14 amino acids. The CDR3 nucleotides are TGTGCCAGCTCCAGGGCGGGACAGACCTATGGCTACACCTTC. It yields the protein CASSRAGQTYGYTF.

The V call is TRBV14, the J call TRBJ1-1; D call uncertain. CDR1 and CDR2 (germline): SGHDN, FVKESK. This CDR3 region has 12 residues. Trimming left V 1 base short and J 8 bases short, with 8 bases between. The CDR3 DNA reads as TGTGCCAGCAGCCAAGTGATGGGCGAAGCTTTCTTT. It yields the protein CASSQVMGEAFF.

The chain carries TRBV11-2 and TRBJ1-4, with TRBD1 matching 7 bases. The V gene's germline CDR1 is SGHAT and CDR2 FQNNGV. The V gene end was trimmed by 5 bases and the J gene end by 2 bases; junction bases not matched to a gene: 5. The CDR3 contains 15 residues. For the CDR3, the DNA is TGTGCCAGCAGCCGGACAGGCACCACTAATGAAAAACTGTTTTTT. Protein product: CASSRTGTTNEKLFF. The entire variable domain, with the rest obtained from reference TRBV11-2 and TRBJ1-4, is as follows: EAGVAQSPRYKIIEKRQSVAFWCNPISGHATLYWYQQILGQGPKLLIQFQNNGVVDDSQLPKDRFSAERLKGVDSTLKIQPAKLEDSAVYLCASSRTGTTNEKLFFGSGTQLSVL.

The chain combines TRBV4-2 with TRBJ2-7; D unresolved. CDR3 length: 14 amino acids. V was trimmed by 0 bases and J by 2 bases, leaving 8 bases between them. The germline V gene encodes CDR1 LGHNA and CDR2 YNFKEQ. For the CDR3, the DNA is TGTGCCAGCAGCCAAGAGCGCGGCGCCTACGAGCAGTACTTC. It translates to CASSQERGAYEQYF.

The gene calls are TRBV18 and TRBJ2-3; D is undetermined. The CDR3 extends over 13 amino acids. Trimming shortened V by 2 bases and J by 4 bases, and 7 bases separated the two germline ends. CDR1 and CDR2 from the germline V gene are KGHSH and LQKENI. CDR3 DNA sequence: TGTGCCAGCTCACCAAAACACGCAGATACGCAGTATTTT. This codes for CASSPKHADTQYF.